The next 22 T cell receptor beta chains were all read from a single sample in a study of tumor and adjacent non-tumor tissue in lung cancer. The template was RNA from unsorted bulk tissue. This non-tumor lung sample came from over 3 cm beyond the tumor edge. TCRbeta libraries were built with three rounds of nested PCR, modified from ARM-PCR. TCRdb reprocessed the multiplex PCR reads with MiXCR, giving one entry per CDR3 protein. The sample lists more than 35,000 distinct CDR3 sequences, roughly 62% occurring once. Sequencing input: distant non-tumor lung tissue. The receptors shown here come from a woman aged 40 to 50 with non-small cell lung cancer.

As concerns this clonotype: At one boundary the junction diverges from the germline segment, which might be a read error. The V call is TRBV14, the J call TRBJ2-2; TRBD2 matches at 9 bases. Germline V gene sequence: CDR1 SGHDN, CDR2 FVKESK. The CDR3 runs 15 residues. CDR3: CDSSQLAGPTGELFF. Here the CDR3 DNA reads TGTGACAGCAGCCAGCTAGCGGGGCCCACCGGGGAGCTGTTTTTT.

As concerns this clonotype: Being one base from a much bigger clone, this may be a read error. The gene calls are TRBV6-1 and TRBJ2-2, with D possibly called TRBD1 or TRBD2 (6 bases each). The CDR3 consists of 15 residues. Looked up from germline, CDR1 is MNHNS and CDR2 is SASEGT. CDR3 loop: CASSEEKGGTGEPFF. CDR3 nucleotides: TGTGCCAGCAGTGAAGAGAAGGGGGGCACCGGGGAGCCGTTTTTT.

The chain has TRBV7-9 and TRBJ1-6; D is unclear. Germline loops: CDR1 SEHNR, CDR2 FQNEAQ (reference sequence). The CDR3 contains 13 residues. V shed 5 bases and J shed 10 bases, with 12 bases lying between them. The CDR3 coding sequence is TGTGCCAGCAGCATTTCTGCGGACTCACCCCTCCACTTT. This encodes CASSISADSPLHF.

The table lists this clonotype with a count of one. The junction does not match germline at one end; this may be a read error. CDR3 DNA: TGCAGCGTTGAAAAGAGGGCCGTCACCGGAGAGCTGTTTTTT. This codes for CSVEKRAVTGELFF. The chain combines TRBV29-1 with TRBJ2-2; D is possibly TRBD2 (5 bases). Germline assignment: CDR1 SQVTM and CDR2 ANQGSEA. The CDR3 length is 14 residues.

Note on this clonotype: In this CDR3 the conserved last residue, phenylalanine or tryptophan, is missing, so a read error is likely. The chain combines TRBV11-3 with TRBJ2-1; 7 bases match TRBD1. Trimming took 6 bases from V and 8 from J; bases not matched to a gene: 7. CDR1 and CDR2 (germline): SGHNT, YENEEA. The CDR3 consists of 13 residues. CDR3 sequence: CASSSGQVYEQFL. CDR3 coding DNA: TGTGCCAGCAGTTCCGGACAGGTCTATGAGCAGTTCCTC.

This clonotype has just a few counts. A read error is possible here, since a much larger clone lies one base away. The rearrangement links TRBV6-5 to TRBJ2-1, with 8 bases identical to TRBD1. The J segment lost 13 bases and the V segment lost 7 bases, leaving 9 bases of the junction unmatched. In germline, CDR1 is MNHEY, CDR2 SVGAGI. CDR3 size: 12 residues. CDR3 residues: CASIPQTGEQFF. CDR3 coding DNA: TGTGCCAGCATTCCTCAGACAGGGGAACAGTTCTTC.

This clonotype occurred many times. V gene TRBV7-8 combines with J gene TRBJ1-6, with 8 bases lining up with TRBD1. Germline values: CDR1 SGHVS, CDR2 FQNEAQ. V was clipped by 1 base and J by 9 bases; unmatched bases: 2. The CDR3 extends over 14 amino acids. DNA for the CDR3: TGTGCCAGCAGCTTAGAACAGGGGGGTTCACCCCTCCACTTT. It translates to CASSLEQGGSPLHF.

As regards this clonotype: This likely comes from a read error, as the CDR3 has no conserved phenylalanine or tryptophan at its end. This chain links TRBV11-3 with TRBJ1-2; possibly TRBD1 for D (5 bases). Germline V gene sequence: CDR1 SGHNT, CDR2 YENEEA. V was cut by 4 bases and J by 2 bases, with 11 bases left in between. CDR3 length equals 14 residues. This CDR3 reads CASSSGLTNYGYTS. The DNA for the CDR3 is TGTGCCAGCAGCTCGGGACTGACGAACTATGGCTACACCTCC.

This clonotype was observed a handful of times. Mismatch with germline at one junction end may stem from a read error. The chain has TRBV5-5 and TRBJ2-7, with 7 bases aligning to TRBD1. Germline CDR1 reads SGHKS; CDR2 reads YYEKEE (reference sequence). The CDR3 is 14 residues long. The CDR3 here is CVSKPGTESYEQYF. The DNA of the CDR3 is TGTGTCAGCAAGCCCGGGACAGAGTCCTACGAGCAATACTTC.

The rearrangement joins TRBV12-3 or TRBV12-4 to TRBJ1-3; D may be TRBD1 (5 bases). V shed 6 bases and J shed 2 bases, with 17 bases lying between them. This CDR3 region has 16 residues. CDR3 in DNA: TGTGCCAGCAGCCCCTGGGGGGTGCACACTGGAAACACCATATATTTT. As protein: CASSPWGVHTGNTIYF.

The chain links TRBV5-1 to TRBJ2-1; 9 bases agree with TRBD2. There are 16 residues in the CDR3. Germline CDR1 is SGHRS and CDR2 is YFSETQ. Losses at the gene ends were 1 base for V and 4 bases for J; bases not matched to a gene: 6. The CDR3 DNA sequence: TGCGCCAGCAGCTTGTTTGCGGGAGGGCCTTACAATGAGCAGTTCTTC. Translating gives CASSLFAGGPYNEQFF.

Regarding this clonotype: Because the CDR3 is missing its conserved closing phenylalanine or tryptophan, this is likely a read error. V and J are TRBV11-2 and TRBJ2-7, with a weak D call TRBD1 (5 bases). This CDR3 is built from 14 residues. CDR1 SGHAT and CDR2 FQNNGV come from the germline V gene. The CDR3 bases are TGTACCAGCAGAGATACAGGCGTTTCCTACGAGCAGTACTCC. This gives the protein CTSRDTGVSYEQYS.

As concerns this clonotype: With a much larger clone just one base away, this may be a read error. This chain joins TRBV7-8 and TRBJ1-4; D is ambiguous. Germline V CDR1 and CDR2: SGHVS, FQNEAQ. This CDR3 is built from 14 residues. The CDR3 nucleotides are TGTACCAGCAGCTTAGGTGATTCCCCAAGACAACTGTTTTTT. Translated, it gives CTSSLGDSPRQLFF.

This clonotype was seen many times. This chain joins TRBV12-3 or TRBV12-4 and TRBJ1-1, with D possibly TRBD1 on 5 matching bases. This CDR3 has 15 amino acids. V was clipped by 5 bases and J by 2 bases, with 15 bases between them. The CDR3 DNA follows: TGTGCCAGCAGTCCCCTTGGGGGAGGAAACACTGAAGCTTTCTTT. Translating gives CASSPLGGGNTEAFF.

About this clonotype: One end of the junction fails to match germline, which may point to a read error. The chain links TRBV4-2 to TRBJ2-3; D perhaps matches TRBD2 (7 bases). The V gene's germline CDR1 is LGHNA and CDR2 YNFKEQ. The CDR3 contains 17 residues. The CDR3 spells CASSRGMAGALTDTHYF. CDR3 DNA sequence: TGTGCCAGCAGCCGAGGTATGGCGGGGGCCCTCACAGATACGCACTATTTT.

Of note for this clonotype: At one of its ends the junction is not consistent with the germline gene, which may arise from a read error. This chain joins TRBV6-6 and TRBJ1-3; D gene ambiguous. Germline assignment: CDR1 MNHNY and CDR2 SVGAGI (reference sequence). The CDR3 is 11 residues long. CDR3 loop: CASADGNIIYF. Written as DNA, the CDR3 is TGTGCCAGCGCTGATGGAAACATCATATATTTT.

This clonotype was detected many times. This chain uses TRBV5-4 with TRBJ2-5, with D uncertain. The ends were cut back, 2 bases at V and 3 bases at J, with 11 bases in the middle. The CDR3 length is 14 residues. The germline V gene encodes CDR1 SGHNT and CDR2 YYREEE (reference sequence). CDR3 DNA sequence: TGTGCCAGCAGCTTTGATAGCAGGAAAGAGACCCAGTACTTC. It is translated as CASSFDSRKETQYF.

As for this clonotype: This may arise from a read error, as a much more abundant clone is one base away. The chain employs TRBV20-1 and TRBJ2-2; 7 bases align to TRBD2. Germline CDR1 reads DFQATT; CDR2 reads SNEGSKA (reference sequence). The CDR3 extends over 16 amino acids. CDR3 sequence: CSVRKRLAGNTGELFF. The DNA for the CDR3 is TGCAGTGTTAGAAAAAGACTAGCTGGGAACACCGGGGAGCTGTTTTTT.

This clonotype occurred a few times. The chain combines TRBV9 with TRBJ2-3; D possibly corresponds to TRBD1 (6 bases). This CDR3 comprises 14 residues. Germline loops: CDR1 SGDLS, CDR2 YYNGEE. Deletions cut 3 bases from V and 8 bases from J, with 16 bases between. For the CDR3, the DNA is TGTGCCAGCAGCGACAGGGCAGGGATAGGTACGCAGTATTTT. Amino acids: CASSDRAGIGTQYF.

The table lists this clonotype with many counts. The genes are TRBV6-6 and TRBJ2-7; D is possibly TRBD1 or TRBD2 (5 bases each). V dropped 3 bases and J dropped 4 bases, with 13 bases sitting between them. The CDR3 has 14 residues. The germline gives CDR1 MNHNY, CDR2 SVGAGI (reference sequence). CDR3 region: CASSYAHEGYEQYF. CDR3 sequence (DNA): TGTGCCAGCAGTTATGCCCACGAGGGGTACGAGCAGTACTTC.

In regard to this clonotype: The junction departs from the called germline gene at one end, perhaps through a read error. J is TRBJ2-1 and V is TRBV29-1; 8 nucleotides align to TRBD1. The CDR3 runs to 13 residues. CDR1 is SQVTM and CDR2 is ANQGSEA in the germline V gene. The CDR3 bases are TGCAGTGTTCGACAGGGGTCTGGCAATGAGCAGTCCTTC. As protein: CSVRQGSGNEQSF.

This clonotype showed up just once. A much larger clonotype is one base distant, so this may be a read error. The CDR3 bases are TGCAGTGCTAGCGCGGCGGACATCGCAGATACGCAGTATTTT. Protein product: CSASAADIADTQYF. The chain couples TRBV20-1 to TRBJ2-3, with D perhaps matching TRBD1 (5 bases). V shed 3 bases and J shed 4 bases, with 14 bases lying between them. This CDR3 spans 14 amino acids. Germline CDR1 DFQATT, CDR2 SNEGSKA (reference sequence).